Below, one T cell receptor (beta chain) is given with its context. This entry is derived from a study of blood T cell repertoires in COVID-19. Study information: PBMCs, B-cell-depleted T cells, or T cells were the source of the cDNA or gDNA that made up the material.

The CDR3 has 18 amino acids. Sequencing was performed with immunoSEQ multiplex PCR; in TCRdb, only in-frame clones are kept and a portion is missing. The sample yields 650,000 to 800,000 clones, around 89% seen once. Sample: peripheral blood. The chain is built from TRBV21-1 and TRBJ1-5. TRBV21-1 is a documented pseudogene. The receptor was isolated from a woman aged 18-29 years with acute or convalescent COVID-19. CDR3 coding DNA: TGTGCCAGCAGCAAAGCTAGCAGACTCTCAGATAGCAATCAGCCCCAGCATTTT. Translation: CASSKASRLSDSNQPQHF.